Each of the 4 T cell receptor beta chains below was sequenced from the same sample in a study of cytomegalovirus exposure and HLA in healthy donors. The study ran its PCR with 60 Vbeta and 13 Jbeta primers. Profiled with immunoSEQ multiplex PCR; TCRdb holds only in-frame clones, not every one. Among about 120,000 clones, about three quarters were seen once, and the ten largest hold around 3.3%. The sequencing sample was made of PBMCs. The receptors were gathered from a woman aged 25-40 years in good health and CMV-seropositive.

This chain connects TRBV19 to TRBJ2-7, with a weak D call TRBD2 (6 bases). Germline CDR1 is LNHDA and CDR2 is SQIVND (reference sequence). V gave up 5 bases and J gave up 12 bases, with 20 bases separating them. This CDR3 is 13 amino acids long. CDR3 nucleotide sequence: TGTGCCAGTAGTTCCAGTGGGACCGCGGGGCGGTACTTC. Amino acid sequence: CASSSSGTAGRYF.

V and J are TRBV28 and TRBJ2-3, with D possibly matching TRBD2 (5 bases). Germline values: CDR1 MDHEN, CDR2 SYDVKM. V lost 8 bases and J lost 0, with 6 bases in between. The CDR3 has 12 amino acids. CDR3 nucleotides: TGTGCCAGCGAGGGAAGCACAGATACGCAGTATTTT. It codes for CASEGSTDTQYF.

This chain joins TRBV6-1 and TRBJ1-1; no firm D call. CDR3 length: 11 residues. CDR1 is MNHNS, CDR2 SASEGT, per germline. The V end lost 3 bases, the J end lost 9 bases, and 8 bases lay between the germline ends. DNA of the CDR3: TGTGCCAGCAGTGATGTCAGGAAAGCTTTCTTT. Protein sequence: CASSDVRKAFF.

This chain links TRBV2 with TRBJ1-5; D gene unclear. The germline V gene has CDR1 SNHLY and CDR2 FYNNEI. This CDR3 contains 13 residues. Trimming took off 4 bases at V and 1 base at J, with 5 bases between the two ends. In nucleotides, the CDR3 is TGTGCCAGCAGTGCACAGAGCAATCAGCCCCAGCATTTT. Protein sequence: CASSAQSNQPQHF. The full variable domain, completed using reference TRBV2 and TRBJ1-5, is EPEVTQTPSHQVTQMGQEVILRCVPISNHLYFYWYRQILGQKVEFLVSFYNNEISEKSEIFDDQFSVERPDGSNFTLKIRSTKLEDSAMYFCASSAQSNQPQHFGDGTRLSIL.